This entry describes one TCR beta chain. These data are taken from a study of shared clonotypes between healthy human individuals. At the level of the study: Each donor had three CD4 naive, three CD4 memory, two CD8 naive and one CD8 memory plate.

Using immunoSEQ multiplex PCR, the repertoire was profiled, and TCRdb retains in-frame clones only, with some absent. In the table there are 2,100,000 or so clones, almost 96% of which are singletons. This clonotype originated in a young man in good health. Sequencing was done on a sample of naive CD4+ T cells sorted from blood. Subset defined: CD45RA+ positively selected.

CDR3 protein: CASSPGHYQETQYF. CDR3 sequence (DNA): TGTGCCTCCTCGCCGGGACATTACCAAGAGACCCAGTACTTC. J is TRBJ2-5 and V is TRBV2; possible D gene TRBD1, 6 bases. The germline V gene has CDR1 SNHLY and CDR2 FYNNEI. Trimming left V 11 bases short and J 0 bases short, with 16 bases between. This CDR3 comprises 14 residues. The whole variable domain, filled in from reference TRBV2 and TRBJ2-5, reads EPEVTQTPSHQVTQMGQEVILRCVPISNHLYFYWYRQILGQKVEFLVSFYNNEISEKSEIFDDQFSVERPDGSNFTLKIRSTKLEDSAMYFCASSPGHYQETQYFGPGTRLLVL.